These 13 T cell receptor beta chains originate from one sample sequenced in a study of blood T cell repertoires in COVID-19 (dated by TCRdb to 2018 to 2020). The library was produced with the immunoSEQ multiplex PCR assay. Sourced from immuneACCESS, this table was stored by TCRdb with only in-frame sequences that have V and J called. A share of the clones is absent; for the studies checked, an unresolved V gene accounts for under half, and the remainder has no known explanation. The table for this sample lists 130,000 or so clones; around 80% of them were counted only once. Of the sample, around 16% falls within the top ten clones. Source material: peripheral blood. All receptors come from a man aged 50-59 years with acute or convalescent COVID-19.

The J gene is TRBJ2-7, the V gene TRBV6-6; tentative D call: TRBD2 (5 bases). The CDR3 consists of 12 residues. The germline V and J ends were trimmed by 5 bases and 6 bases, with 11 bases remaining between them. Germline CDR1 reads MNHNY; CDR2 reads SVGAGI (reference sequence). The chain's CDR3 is CASSVAGGEQYV. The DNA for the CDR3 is TGTGCCAGCAGTGTGGCGGGTGGCGAGCAGTACGTC.

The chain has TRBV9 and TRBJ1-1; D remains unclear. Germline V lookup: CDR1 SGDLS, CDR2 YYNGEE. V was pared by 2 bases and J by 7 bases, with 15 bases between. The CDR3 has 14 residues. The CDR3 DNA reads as TGTGCCAGCAGCGTCGTTACGGGGTCGGGTGAAGCTTTCTTT. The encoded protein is CASSVVTGSGEAFF.

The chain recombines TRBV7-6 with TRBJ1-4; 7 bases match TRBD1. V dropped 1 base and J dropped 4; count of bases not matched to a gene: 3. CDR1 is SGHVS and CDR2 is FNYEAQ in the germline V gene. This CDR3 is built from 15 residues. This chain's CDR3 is CASSLGGQFNEKLFF. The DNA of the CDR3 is TGTGCCAGCAGCTTAGGGGGACAGTTTAATGAAAAACTGTTTTTT.

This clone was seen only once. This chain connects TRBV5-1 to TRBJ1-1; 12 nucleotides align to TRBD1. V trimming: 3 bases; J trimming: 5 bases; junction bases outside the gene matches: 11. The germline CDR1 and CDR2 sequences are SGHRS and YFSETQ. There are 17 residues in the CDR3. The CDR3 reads CASSSFPGQGARTEAFF. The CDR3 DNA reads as TGCGCCAGCAGCTCGTTCCCGGGACAGGGGGCGAGAACTGAAGCTTTCTTT.

CDR3 DNA: TGTGCCAGTAGTATGGCTCAGAACACTGAAGCTTTCTTT. This encodes CASSMAQNTEAFF. The rearrangement links TRBV19 to TRBJ1-1; D is unclear. CDR1 and CDR2 (germline): LNHDA, SQIVND (reference sequence). The V and J ends lost 3 bases and 1 base respectively, with 6 bases between them. The CDR3 has 13 amino acids. The complete variable domain, with remaining parts taken from reference TRBV19 and TRBJ1-1, reads DGGITQSPKYLFRKEGQNVTLSCEQNLNHDAMYWYRQDPGQGLRLIYYSQIVNDFQKGDIAEGYSVSREKKESFPLTVTSAQKNPTAFYLCASSMAQNTEAFFGQGTRLTVV.

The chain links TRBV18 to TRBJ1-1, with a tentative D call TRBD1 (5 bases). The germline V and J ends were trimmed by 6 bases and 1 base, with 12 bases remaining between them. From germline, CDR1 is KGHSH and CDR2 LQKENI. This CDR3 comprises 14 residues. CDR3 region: CASSLRDENTEAFF. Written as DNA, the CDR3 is TGTGCCAGCTCCCTCAGGGATGAGAACACTGAAGCTTTCTTT.

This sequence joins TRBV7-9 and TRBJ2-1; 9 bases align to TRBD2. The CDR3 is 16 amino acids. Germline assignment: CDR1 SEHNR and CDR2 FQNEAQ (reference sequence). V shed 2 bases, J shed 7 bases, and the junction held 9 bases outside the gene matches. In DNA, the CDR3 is TGTGCCAGCAGCTTACGGGCGGGGGGGAACTGGAATGAGCAGTTCTTC. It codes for CASSLRAGGNWNEQFF.

The CDR3 sequence: CASSLAIQGLSSEAFF. DNA for the CDR3: TGTGCCAGCAGCTTAGCGATCCAGGGGTTGAGCTCTGAAGCTTTCTTT. This chain joins TRBV7-9 and TRBJ1-1; weak D call: TRBD1 (6 bases). The germline V and J ends were trimmed by 0 bases and 6 bases, with 17 bases remaining between them. The CDR3 extends over 16 amino acids. Germline CDR1 reads SEHNR; CDR2 reads FQNEAQ (reference sequence). The full variable domain, its missing parts supplied by reference TRBV7-9 and TRBJ1-1, is DTGVSQNPRHKITKRGQNVTFRCDPISEHNRLYWYRQTLGQGPEFLTYFQNEAQLEKSRLLSDRFSAERPKGSFSTLEIQRTEQGDSAMYLCASSLAIQGLSSEAFFGQGTRLTVV.

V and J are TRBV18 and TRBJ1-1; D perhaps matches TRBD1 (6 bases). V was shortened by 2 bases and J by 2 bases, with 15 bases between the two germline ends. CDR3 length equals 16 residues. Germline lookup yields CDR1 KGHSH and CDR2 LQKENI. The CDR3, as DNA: TGTGCCAGCTCACCAAAGACAGGACAGCTAAACACTGAAGCTTTCTTT. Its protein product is CASSPKTGQLNTEAFF.

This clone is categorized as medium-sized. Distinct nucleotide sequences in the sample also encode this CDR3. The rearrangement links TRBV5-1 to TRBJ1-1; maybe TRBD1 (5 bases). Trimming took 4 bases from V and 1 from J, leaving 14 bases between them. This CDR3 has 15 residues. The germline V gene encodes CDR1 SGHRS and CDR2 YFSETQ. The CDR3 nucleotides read TGCGCCAGCAGCCCTGGGCGGGGGGGGAACACTGAAGCTTTCTTT. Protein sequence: CASSPGRGGNTEAFF.

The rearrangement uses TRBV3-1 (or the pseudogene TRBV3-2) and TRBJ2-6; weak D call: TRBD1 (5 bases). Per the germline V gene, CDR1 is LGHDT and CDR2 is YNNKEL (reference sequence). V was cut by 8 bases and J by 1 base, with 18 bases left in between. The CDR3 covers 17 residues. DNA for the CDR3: TGTGCCAGCCACAACGCGCCAGGGATTTCTGGGGCCAACGTCCTGACTTTC. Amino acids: CASHNAPGISGANVLTF.

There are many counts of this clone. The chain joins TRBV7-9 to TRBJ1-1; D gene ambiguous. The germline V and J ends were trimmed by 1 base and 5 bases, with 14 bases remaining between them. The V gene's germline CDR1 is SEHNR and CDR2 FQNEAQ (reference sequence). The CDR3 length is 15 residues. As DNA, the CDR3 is TGTGCCAGCAGCTTAGTCCGAGAAGGGAGTACTGAAGCTTTCTTT. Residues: CASSLVREGSTEAFF.

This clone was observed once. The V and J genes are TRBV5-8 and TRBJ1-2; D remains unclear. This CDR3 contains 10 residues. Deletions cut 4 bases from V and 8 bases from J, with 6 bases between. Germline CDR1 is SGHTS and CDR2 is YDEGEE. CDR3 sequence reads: CASSVQGYTF. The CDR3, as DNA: TGTGCCAGCAGCGTCCAGGGCTACACCTTC.